The 15 T cell receptor beta chains reported below all come from one sample, sequenced in a study of OX40 agonist ivuxolimab in advanced cancers. The data were produced by immunoSEQ multiplex PCR, yet TCRdb's version contains in-frame clones alone and is incomplete. The sample holds more than 80,000 clones, 93% seen once. Sequences were derived from CD4+ or CD8+ T cells sorted from blood, sampled in a trial of the OX40 agonist ivuxolimab. Source of these receptors: an adult with an advanced solid tumor such as melanoma, head and neck, liver or kidney cancer.

This chain connects TRBV7-2 to TRBJ2-4; tentatively, D is TRBD2 (5 bases). V lost 5 bases and J lost 5, with 10 bases in between. This CDR3 spans 13 amino acids. The germline V gene has CDR1 SGHTA and CDR2 FQGNSA. In DNA form, the CDR3 reads TGTGCCAGCAGCCGGGGTGGCGAAAACATTCAGTACTTC. Encoded protein: CASSRGGENIQYF.

The chain recombines TRBV9 with TRBJ2-3; D not resolved. The V gene lost 5 bases and the J gene lost 0 bases, with 7 bases spanning the gap. The CDR3 is 13 residues long. CDR1 is SGDLS, CDR2 YYNGEE, per germline. DNA of the CDR3: TGTGCCAGCAGTCGCGAGAGCACAGATACGCAGTATTTT. Amino acids: CASSRESTDTQYF.

The rearrangement links TRBV7-9 to TRBJ1-1; D is undetermined. V lost 2 bases, J lost 2 bases, and 6 bases lay in between. The V gene's germline CDR1 is SEHNR and CDR2 FQNEAQ (reference sequence). CDR3 size: 13 residues. CDR3 region: CASSLQLNTEAFF. In DNA, the CDR3 is TGTGCCAGCAGCTTACAACTAAACACTGAAGCTTTCTTT.

The rearrangement links TRBV5-4 to TRBJ1-1, with D unresolved. This CDR3 has 14 residues. CDR1 SGHNT and CDR2 YYREEE come from the germline V gene (reference sequence). With 4 bases removed from V and 1 base from J, the gap between germline ends came to 11 bases. The CDR3 loop reads CASSQVPGNTEAFF. The CDR3 nucleotides read TGTGCCAGCAGCCAAGTCCCAGGGAACACTGAAGCTTTCTTT. The complete variable domain, with remaining parts taken from reference TRBV5-4 and TRBJ1-1, reads ETGVTQSPTHLIKTRGQQVTLRCSSQSGHNTVSWYQQALGQGPQFIFQYYREEENGRGNFPPRFSGLQFPNYSSELNVNALELDDSALYLCASSQVPGNTEAFFGQGTRLTVV.

The chain links TRBV6-6 to TRBJ2-3; D gene uncertain. Trimming cost V 0 bases and J 0 bases, with 4 bases left between them. The CDR3 is made up of 14 amino acids. CDR1 MNHNY and CDR2 SVGAGI come from the germline V gene (reference sequence). CDR3 in DNA: TGTGCCAGCAGTTACTCTCCGAGCACAGATACGCAGTATTTT. Protein product: CASSYSPSTDTQYF.

This rearrangement joins TRBV12-5 to TRBJ2-7; 11 nucleotides match TRBD1. This CDR3 spans 15 amino acids. The J segment lost 6 bases and the V segment lost 6 bases, leaving 10 bases of the junction unmatched. Germline V gene sequence: CDR1 LGHNT, CDR2 FRNRAP. CDR3 protein: CASGPGQGAPAEQYV. The CDR3 nucleotides read TGTGCTAGTGGCCCCGGACAGGGGGCGCCGGCCGAGCAGTACGTC.

The V and J genes are TRBV30 and TRBJ2-1; D gene ambiguous. V lost 4 bases to trimming and J lost 7 bases, with 17 bases between them. Per the germline V gene, CDR1 is GTSNPN and CDR2 is SVGIG (reference sequence). This CDR3 has 14 amino acids. The CDR3 DNA sequence: TGTGCCTGGAAGCTAGAGAGGTGGGGAAATGAGCAGTTCTTC. Amino acid sequence: CAWKLERWGNEQFF.

The gene calls are TRBV5-1 and TRBJ1-5, with D perhaps TRBD1 (5 bases). Trimming pared 4 bases from V and 0 bases from J, leaving 11 bases between. Per germline, CDR1 SGHRS and CDR2 YFSETQ. There are 15 residues in the CDR3. In nucleotides, the CDR3 is TGCGCCAGCAGCCCTGGGGCTAATAGCAATCAGCCCCAGCATTTT. It translates to CASSPGANSNQPQHF.

The gene calls are TRBV30 and TRBJ1-1, with D uncertain. Trimming removed 0 bases from V and 3 bases from J, with 8 bases in between. Germline V gives CDR1 GTSNPN, CDR2 SVGIG (reference sequence). This CDR3 contains 13 residues. CDR3: CAWSVGEDTEAFF. The CDR3 DNA reads as TGTGCCTGGAGTGTTGGGGAGGACACTGAAGCTTTCTTT. Full variable domain (missing parts from reference TRBV30 and TRBJ1-1): SQTIHQWPATLVQPVGSPLSLECTVEGTSNPNLYWYRQAAGRGLQLLFYSVGIGQISSEVPQNLSASRPQDRQFILSSKKLLLSDSGFYLCAWSVGEDTEAFFGQGTRLTVV.

The chain combines TRBV4-3 with TRBJ1-6; 7 nucleotides line up with TRBD1. With 1 base clipped from V and 8 bases from J, the junction kept 8 bases outside the gene matches. Germline CDR1 reads LGHNA; CDR2 reads YSLEER. This CDR3 has 16 amino acids. The CDR3 coding sequence is TGCGCCAGCAGCCAAGTGGTCAGGGGGTACGATTCACCCCTCCACTTT. Its translation is CASSQVVRGYDSPLHF.

The chain has TRBV4-3 and TRBJ1-3, with D maybe TRBD1 (5 bases). Germline V gene lookup returns CDR1 LGHNA and CDR2 YSLEER. Trimming took off 0 bases at V and 1 base at J, with 10 bases between the two ends. This CDR3 contains 16 residues. The CDR3 region is CASSQEIRQSGNTIYF. CDR3 sequence (DNA): TGCGCCAGCAGCCAAGAAATTCGACAGTCTGGAAACACCATATATTTT.

A note on this clone: Other DNA sequences in the sample encode the same CDR3. This chain links TRBV28 with TRBJ2-3, with a possible D match to TRBD2 (7 bases). The V gene's germline CDR1 is MDHEN and CDR2 SYDVKM. Trimming took off 3 bases at V and 5 bases at J, with 12 bases between the two ends. The CDR3 is made up of 14 amino acids. CDR3 region: CASSFWGGGDTQYF. The CDR3 DNA follows: TGTGCCAGCAGTTTTTGGGGGGGCGGAGATACGCAGTATTTT.

The gene calls are TRBV28 and TRBJ2-2, with D perhaps matching TRBD1 (5 bases). Germline loops: CDR1 MDHEN, CDR2 SYDVKM. The CDR3 spans 15 residues. V lost 5 bases, J lost 4 bases, and 14 bases lay in between. The CDR3 loop is CASSTTQTATGELFF. The CDR3 DNA follows: TGTGCCAGCAGTACCACACAGACAGCCACCGGGGAGCTGTTTTTT.

The gene calls are TRBV5-1 and TRBJ2-1, with D unclear. Germline V gives CDR1 SGHRS, CDR2 YFSETQ. The CDR3 spans 15 residues. V was trimmed by 4 bases and J by 0 bases, leaving 11 bases between them. The DNA for the CDR3 is TGCGCCAGCAGCCCGGGCTCAAACTCCTACAATGAGCAGTTCTTC. It yields the protein CASSPGSNSYNEQFF. The full variable domain, in which reference TRBV5-1 and TRBJ2-1 provide the parts outside the CDR3, is KAGVTQTPRYLIKTRGQQVTLSCSPISGHRSVSWYQQTPGQGLQFLFEYFSETQRNKGNFPGRFSGRQFSNSRSEMNVSTLELGDSALYLCASSPGSNSYNEQFFGPGTRLTVL.

The CDR3 nucleotides read TGTGCCAGCAGTATCGTCAGCTACCACACTGAAGCTTTCTTT. This encodes CASSIVSYHTEAFF. The V gene is TRBV28, the J gene TRBJ1-1, with unresolved D. Looked up from germline, CDR1 is MDHEN and CDR2 is SYDVKM. V was clipped by 5 bases and J by 3 bases, with 13 bases between them. This CDR3 contains 14 residues. The full variable domain, its missing parts supplied by reference TRBV28 and TRBJ1-1, is DVKVTQSSRYLVKRTGEKVFLECVQDMDHENMFWYRQDPGLGLRLIYFSYDVKMKEKGDIPEGYSVSREKKERFSLILESASTNQTSMYLCASSIVSYHTEAFFGQGTRLTVV.